The clone carrying this TCR beta chain was detected a few times. Assay: immunoSEQ multiplex PCR; the TCRdb copy retains only in-frame clones and omits some. The table has roughly 250,000 clones, approximately 91% seen once. The data originate from a study of blood T cell repertoires in COVID-19. Researchers sorted participants into cohorts using their self-reported clinical history. The CDR3 sequence is 13 residues long. Trimming pared 0 bases from V and 5 bases from J, leaving 8 bases between. Per germline, CDR1 LGHNA and CDR2 YSLEER. V gene TRBV4-3 combines with J gene TRBJ2-7; D ambiguous. The origin of this receptor is a woman in her forties with acute COVID-19. Sequenced input: PBMCs or T cells enriched from blood (not recorded which). The CDR3 coding sequence is TGCGCCAGCAGCCAAGATTCCCGAGACGAGCAGTACTTC. It specifies CASSQDSRDEQYF.